These 17 T cell receptor beta chains were all obtained from the same sample, sequenced in a study of CD8 T cells in Susac syndrome. RNA in amounts of about 0.45 to 1 ug was reverse transcribed with random hexamers. MiXCR was run by TCRdb on the immunoSEQ multiplex PCR reads, yielding one entry per CDR3 protein. The sample lists over 95,000 distinct CDR3 sequences; 80% to 95% were seen once. Input material: CD4+ T cells from PBMCs. These receptors were obtained from a human donor in good health.

V and J are TRBV6-2 or TRBV6-3 and TRBJ2-7; D is uncertain. The CDR3 is made up of 12 amino acids. V was pared by 9 bases and J by 3 bases, with 12 bases between. Germline CDR1 and CDR2: MNHEY and SVGEGT. CDR3 region: CASRRAYYEQYF. As DNA, the CDR3 is TGTGCCAGTCGACGGGCCTACTACGAGCAGTACTTC.

This chain uses TRBV7-2 with TRBJ1-2; a weak D match, TRBD1 (6 bases). V was clipped by 2 bases and J by 8 bases, with 21 bases between them. CDR3 size: 16 residues. Germline values: CDR1 SGHTA, CDR2 FQGNSA. The CDR3 nucleotides are TGTGCCAGCAGCTTAATCAACCGCGGGGGGCCGGGGGGCTACACCTTC. Protein sequence: CASSLINRGGPGGYTF.

The chain uses TRBV27 and TRBJ2-1, with a tentative D call TRBD2 (6 bases). CDR1 and CDR2 (germline): MNHEY, SMNVEV (reference sequence). This CDR3 has 17 residues. The V end was cut by 5 bases, the J end by 4 bases, with 21 bases between. Here the CDR3 reads CASSTTPTSIGYNEQFF. As DNA, the CDR3 is TGTGCCAGCAGTACGACTCCAACTAGCATAGGGTACAATGAGCAGTTCTTC.

The chain is built from TRBV7-2 and TRBJ2-2; the D is unclear. CDR3 length: 13 amino acids. The germline V and J ends were trimmed by 3 bases and 6 bases, with 8 bases remaining between them. Looked up from germline, CDR1 is SGHTA and CDR2 is FQGNSA. This chain's CDR3 is CASSFKLSGELFF. For the CDR3, the DNA is TGTGCCAGCAGCTTCAAGCTATCCGGGGAGCTGTTTTTT.

The chain couples TRBV7-3 to TRBJ2-2, with 7 nucleotides matching TRBD1. Trimming at V came to 8 bases and at J to 4 bases, leaving 7 bases not matched to a gene. The germline V gene has CDR1 SGHTA and CDR2 FQGTGA. This CDR3 is built from 14 residues. The CDR3 sequence: CASQRGQGTGELFF. The CDR3 DNA follows: TGTGCCAGCCAGAGGGGGCAGGGCACCGGGGAGCTGTTTTTT.

The V gene is TRBV5-4, the J gene TRBJ2-7, with a possible D match to TRBD1 (6 bases). Trimming removed 4 bases from V and 4 bases from J, with 9 bases in between. This CDR3 contains 12 residues. Germline CDR1 and CDR2: SGHNT and YYREEE (reference sequence). The DNA of the CDR3 is TGTGCCAGCAGCCGGGACAAATACGAGCAGTACTTC. Amino acid sequence: CASSRDKYEQYF.

The chain carries TRBV2 and TRBJ2-7; 7 bases align to TRBD1. Unmatched junction bases numbered 13, after V lost 6 bases and J lost 2 bases. Germline CDR1 is SNHLY and CDR2 is FYNNEI. This CDR3 has 16 amino acids. CDR3 in amino acids: CASRVPGTDVTYEQYF. The CDR3 coding sequence is TGTGCCAGCAGAGTACCCGGGACAGACGTTACCTACGAGCAGTACTTC.

The chain joins TRBV10-3 to TRBJ2-1, with 7 nucleotides matching TRBD1. The CDR3 totals 14 residues. Germline V gene lookup returns CDR1 ENHRY and CDR2 SYGVKD. The V gene end was trimmed by 10 bases and the J gene end by 3 bases; junction bases not matched to a gene: 9. In DNA, the CDR3 is TGTGCCAGCGTCGGACAGGAAAACTACAATGAGCAGTTCTTC. Amino acid sequence: CASVGQENYNEQFF.

This clonotype occurred once. This sequence joins TRBV12-3 or TRBV12-4 and TRBJ2-2; D is unclear. This CDR3 is built from 14 residues. V lost 6 bases, J lost 1 base, and 9 bases lay in between. CDR3: CASRSAGNTGELFF. In nucleotides, the CDR3 is TGTGCCAGCAGATCAGCAGGGAACACCGGGGAGCTGTTTTTT.

The chain has TRBV6-2 or TRBV6-3 and TRBJ2-3; tentatively, D is TRBD1 or TRBD2 (5 bases each). V shed 0 bases and J shed 3 bases, with 7 bases lying between them. In germline, CDR1 is MNHEY, CDR2 SVGEGT. This CDR3 is built from 14 residues. The CDR3 sequence is CASSYSGVTDTQYF. As DNA, the CDR3 is TGTGCCAGCAGTTACTCGGGGGTTACAGATACGCAGTATTTT.

This chain joins TRBV14 and TRBJ2-6; D gene uncertain. CDR3 length equals 16 residues. The germline gives CDR1 SGHDN, CDR2 FVKESK. V was pared by 4 bases and J by 0 bases, with 10 bases between. DNA of the CDR3: TGTGCCAGCAGCCGGAATACAATCTCTGGGGCCAACGTCCTGACTTTC. Amino acid sequence: CASSRNTISGANVLTF. Together with reference TRBV14 and TRBJ2-6, the CDR3 gives the full variable domain: EAGVTQFPSHSVIEKGQTVTLRCDPISGHDNLYWYRRVMGKEIKFLLHFVKESKQDESGMPNNRFLAERTGGTYSTLKVQPAELEDSGVYFCASSRNTISGANVLTFGAGSRLTVL.

The gene calls are TRBV7-3 and TRBJ2-3; the D call may be TRBD1 or TRBD2 (5 bases each). Germline V gene data show CDR1 as SGHTA and CDR2 as FQGTGA. V was cut by 5 bases and J by 4 bases, with 16 bases left in between. The CDR3 has 15 residues. The CDR3 region is CASSLLTGRADTQYF. CDR3 DNA sequence: TGTGCCAGCAGCCTCCTCACGGGGCGGGCAGATACGCAGTATTTT.

The J gene is TRBJ2-3, the V gene TRBV20-1; tentatively, D is TRBD2 (7 bases). The V and J ends lost 6 bases and 2 bases respectively, with 18 bases between them. CDR3 length: 15 amino acids. Germline loops: CDR1 DFQATT, CDR2 SNEGSKA (reference sequence). CDR3 protein: CSARPGGGHTDTQYF. The CDR3 DNA reads as TGCAGTGCAAGACCCGGCGGGGGCCACACAGATACGCAGTATTTT.

This clonotype appeared a single time. One end of the junction fails to match germline, which may point to a read error. This rearrangement joins TRBV6-5 to TRBJ2-7; TRBD1 matches 9 bases. Per germline, CDR1 MNHEY and CDR2 SVGAGI. This CDR3 has 11 residues. The DNA for the CDR3 is TGTGCCAGCAGTACCGGACAGGGGAAGGTCTTC. Translating gives CASSTGQGKVF.

This rearrangement joins TRBV5-6 to TRBJ2-5; a possible D gene is TRBD2 (6 bases). Germline V gene sequence: CDR1 SGHDT, CDR2 YYEEEE. The CDR3 runs to 12 residues. V lost 5 bases and J 5 bases, leaving 10 bases between the germline ends. The CDR3 DNA reads TGTGCCAGCAGGATGGAGGGCGAGACCCAGTACTTC. Its protein product is CASRMEGETQYF.

The rearrangement joins TRBV7-2 to TRBJ2-7; TRBD2 matches at 9 bases. CDR1 is SGHTA and CDR2 is FQGNSA in the germline V gene. The V segment lost 5 bases and the J segment 11 bases; nucleotides outside the gene matches: 10. The CDR3 runs to 13 residues. CDR3 DNA sequence: TGTGCCAGCAGCCCAGAGAGCGGGGGGCTAAAGTACTTC. It yields the protein CASSPESGGLKYF. The variable domain in full, completed from reference TRBV7-2 and TRBJ2-7, reads GAGVSQSPSNKVTEKGKDVELRCDPISGHTALYWYRQSLGQGLEFLIYFQGNSAPDKSGLPSDRFSAERTGGSVSTLTIQRTQQEDSAVYLCASSPESGGLKYFGPGTRLTVT.

The J gene is TRBJ2-5, the V gene TRBV27; the match to TRBD1 covers 10 bases. V lost 6 bases to trimming and J lost 4 bases; unmatched junction nucleotides: 5. Germline V CDR1 and CDR2: MNHEY, SMNVEV (reference sequence). This CDR3 comprises 14 residues. The CDR3 DNA sequence: TGTGCCAGCAGAGGGGACAGGGGAGGAGAGACCCAGTACTTC. Translated: CASRGDRGGETQYF.